The rows below give T cell receptor beta chains drawn from one sample of a study of cytomegalovirus exposure and HLA in healthy donors. Method: immunoSEQ multiplex PCR; TCRdb's copy keeps in-frame clones and lacks some. Its table records more than 70,000 clones. The source material was PBMCs. The receptors derive from a woman aged 60-70 years in good health and CMV-seronegative. Both conserved end residues are part of each CDR3. D genes are given only for firm matches.

D gene,V gene,J gene,CDR3 protein,CDR3 DNA
TRBD1,TRBV5-1,TRBJ1-1,CASSLDRGNTEAFF,TGCGCCAGCAGCTTGGACAGGGGGAACACTGAAGCTTTCTTT
-,TRBV11-2,TRBJ1-1,CASSPNVGDTEAFF,TGTGCCAGCAGCCCCAACGTAGGGGACACTGAAGCTTTCTTT
-,TRBV28,TRBJ1-5,CASSLHQALNQPQHF,TGTGCCAGCAGCCTCCATCAGGCCCTCAATCAGCCCCAGCATTTT
TRBD2,TRBV27,TRBJ2-7,CASSPRPSSGARHEQYF,TGTGCCAGCAGTCCCCGGCCCTCTAGCGGGGCACGGCACGAGCAGTACTTC
-,TRBV19,TRBJ2-1,CASSRTPARTYNEQFF,TGTGCCAGTAGTAGGACTCCCGCGAGGACCTACAATGAGCAGTTCTTC
-,TRBV6-7,TRBJ2-7,CASSNLEPEQYF,TGTGCCAGCAGCAATCTAGAACCCGAGCAGTACTTC
TRBD2,TRBV2,TRBJ2-3,CASSPRTSGKDTQYF,TGTGCCAGCAGCCCTAGGACTAGCGGGAAGGATACGCAGTATTTT
-,TRBV19,TRBJ2-1,CASGQDVSYNEQFF,TGTGCCAGTGGTCAGGATGTCTCCTACAATGAGCAGTTCTTC
-,TRBV4-2,TRBJ1-1,CASSQDAGAGTEAFF,TGTGCCAGCAGCCAAGATGCGGGGGCTGGGACTGAAGCTTTCTTT
-,TRBV2,TRBJ1-2,CASSYRATGINYGYTF,TGTGCCAGCAGCTACCGCGCGACAGGAATAAACTATGGCTACACCTTC
TRBD2,TRBV11-2,TRBJ2-7,CASSLGYPGLAAF,TGTGCCAGCAGCTTAGGTTATCCGGGACTAGCGGCCTTC
-,TRBV4-3,TRBJ1-3,CASSQDTASGNTIYF,TGCGCCAGCAGCCAAGATACTGCTTCTGGAAACACCATATATTTT
-,TRBV11-2,TRBJ1-3,CASRNQGNTIYF,TGTGCCAGCAGAAATCAAGGAAACACCATATATTTT
-,TRBV7-9,TRBJ2-2,CASTRGLGLTTGELFF,TGTGCCAGCACTAGGGGTCTGGGACTGACGACCGGGGAGCTGTTTTTT
TRBD1,TRBV18,TRBJ2-7,CASSPSGVGTGYSYEQYF,TGTGCCAGCTCACCAAGTGGGGTAGGGACAGGGTACTCCTACGAGCAGTACTTC
-,TRBV12-5,TRBJ2-3,CASGLVADTQYF,TGTGCTAGTGGTTTGGTCGCAGATACGCAGTATTTT
-,TRBV19,TRBJ2-7,CASRPTWTASGEQYF,TGTGCCAGTCGACCAACCTGGACAGCCTCGGGCGAGCAGTACTTC